These 9 T cell receptor beta chains originate from one sample sequenced in a study of beta chain features in type 1 diabetes (dated by TCRdb to 2016 to 2019). Libraries were made using the immunoSEQ multiplex PCR assay. All of the isolated RNA was reverse transcribed with the High Capacity cDNA Reverse Transcription Kit, so expressed TCRB transcripts were sequenced. This immuneACCESS table, as held by TCRdb, lists in-frame sequences with V and J called but not all clones. Of the missing ones, under half trace to an unresolved V gene in checked studies; the others have no known cause. Across this sample there are under 450,000 clones, with 11% to 15% seen only once. About 0.034% of the sample belongs to the ten largest clones. Sequencing input: naive CD4+ T cells from blood. The sample's cell subset or site label, decoded: true naive CD4+ T cells. The receptors come from a man younger than 40 in good health.

This chain uses TRBV4-3 with TRBJ2-3; 11 bases align to TRBD2. The germline CDR1 and CDR2 sequences are LGHNA and YSLEER. The J segment lost 3 bases and the V segment lost 4 bases, leaving 3 bases of the junction unmatched. There are 15 residues in the CDR3. CDR3 nucleotides: TGCGCCAGCAGCCCTACTAGCGGGGGTACAGATACGCAGTATTTT. This codes for CASSPTSGGTDTQYF.

This chain connects TRBV6-1 to TRBJ2-4; D is unclear. V was clipped by 1 base and J by 3 bases, with 4 bases between them. Germline V lookup: CDR1 MNHNS, CDR2 SASEGT. The CDR3 runs 13 residues. The CDR3 coding sequence is TGTGCCAGCAGTGAAGTGGTCAAAAACATTCAGTACTTC. It is translated as CASSEVVKNIQYF.

The DNA for the CDR3 is TGTGCCAGCAGCTTAGCCCAGAACTATGGCTACACCTTC. Translation: CASSLAQNYGYTF. V and J are TRBV11-1 and TRBJ1-2; D unclear. Germline CDR1 SGHAT, CDR2 FQDESV (reference sequence). This CDR3 region has 13 residues. V shed 0 bases and J shed 2 bases, with 4 bases lying between them.

The chain has TRBV5-4 and TRBJ2-7; D not resolved. There are 13 residues in the CDR3. V lost 4 bases and J 0 bases, leaving 8 bases between the germline ends. The V gene's germline CDR1 is SGHNT and CDR2 YYREEE (reference sequence). CDR3 region: CASSESTSYEQYF. As DNA, the CDR3 is TGTGCCAGCAGCGAATCAACCTCCTACGAGCAGTACTTC.

The V call is TRBV9, the J call TRBJ1-2; the D is unclear. Trimming left V 4 bases short and J 0 bases short, with 16 bases between. The germline gives CDR1 SGDLS, CDR2 YYNGEE. The CDR3 is 16 amino acids. In DNA form, the CDR3 reads TGTGCCAGCAGCACCCCTAATGTGGGAGCTAACTATGGCTACACCTTC. Translation gives CASSTPNVGANYGYTF.

The V call is TRBV4-3, the J call TRBJ2-5; 10 nucleotides match TRBD2. CDR3 length: 13 residues. V shed 3 bases and J 9 bases; nucleotides not matched to a gene: 4. CDR1 and CDR2 (germline): LGHNA, YSLEER. CDR3 in amino acids: CASSQASGGAQYF. Written as DNA, the CDR3 is TGCGCCAGCAGCCAGGCTAGCGGGGGTGCCCAGTACTTC.

In its sample, this clone was seen a few times. The CDR3 DNA reads as TGTGCCAGCAGCATACAGGGGTCTCAAGGGGCAGATACGCAGTATTTT. Protein: CASSIQGSQGADTQYF. This sequence joins TRBV7-3 and TRBJ2-3, with 7 bases identical to TRBD1. There are 16 residues in the CDR3. J gave up 4 bases and V 5 bases, and 12 bases lay outside the gene matches. The germline V gene encodes CDR1 SGHTA and CDR2 FQGTGA.

This clone was seen only a few times. This rearrangement joins TRBV6-4 to TRBJ1-6, with TRBD1 identical over 7 bases. Germline V gene data show CDR1 as MRHNA and CDR2 as SNTAGT. V lost 8 bases and J lost 10; bases outside the gene matches: 14. This CDR3 is built from 15 residues. The CDR3 region has the DNA TGTGCCAGCCGGAGTGAGGGGGCTATCGCATCACCCCTCCACTTT. This gives the protein CASRSEGAIASPLHF.

This clone was counted only a few times. The rearrangement links TRBV10-3 to TRBJ2-5; 8 nucleotides align to TRBD2. With V trimmed by 6 bases and J by 1 base, 4 bases remained unmatched. From germline, CDR1 is ENHRY and CDR2 SYGVKD. This CDR3 is built from 14 residues. The CDR3 region is CAIRSGRSQETQYF. Here the CDR3 DNA reads TGTGCCATCAGAAGCGGGAGATCCCAAGAGACCCAGTACTTC.